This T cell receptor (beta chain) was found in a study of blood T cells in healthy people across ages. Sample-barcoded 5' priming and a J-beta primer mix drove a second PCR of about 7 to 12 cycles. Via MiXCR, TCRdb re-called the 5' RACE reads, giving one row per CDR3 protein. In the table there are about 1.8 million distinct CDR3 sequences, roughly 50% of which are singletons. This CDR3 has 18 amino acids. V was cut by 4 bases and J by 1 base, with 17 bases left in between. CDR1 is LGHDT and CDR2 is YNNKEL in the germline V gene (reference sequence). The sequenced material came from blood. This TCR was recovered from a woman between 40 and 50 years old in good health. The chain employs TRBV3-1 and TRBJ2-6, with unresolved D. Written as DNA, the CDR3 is TGTGCCAGCAGCCGATGGACGGGCTCTAGGTCTGGGGCCAACGTCCTGACTTTC. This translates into CASSRWTGSRSGANVLTF.